These 4 T cell receptor beta chains came from one sample sequenced in a study of cytomegalovirus exposure and HLA in healthy donors (dated by TCRdb to about 2017). Receptors were amplified or captured by the immunoSEQ multiplex PCR assay. For the multiplex PCR, a mixture combining 60 forward primers for TCR Vbeta segments and 13 reverse primers for TCR Jbeta segments was used. TCRdb re-hosts the immuneACCESS table, in-frame sequences only. Its copies lack some clones; in the studies checked, an unresolved V gene accounts for under half of them, and the cause for the rest is not known. Counted in this sample were around 140,000 clones; 80% of them appeared once. The top ten clones comprise about 2.2% of the sample. Sequencing was performed on PBMCs. The source of these receptors is a man aged 50 or older in good health and CMV-seronegative.

The J gene is TRBJ1-5, the V gene TRBV6-5, with TRBD1 matching over 7 bases. The germline V gene encodes CDR1 MNHEY and CDR2 SVGAGI. The CDR3 runs to 14 residues. V lost 6 bases and J lost 6; bases outside the gene matches: 8. CDR3 nucleotide sequence: TGTGCCAGCAGACGGGACAGTGGGGGTCAGCCCCAGCATTTT. This sequence encodes CASRRDSGGQPQHF.

J is TRBJ2-5 and V is TRBV7-3, with 11 bases fitting TRBD1. The trim removed 5 bases at V and 9 bases at J, leaving 8 bases unmatched. The CDR3 is made up of 14 amino acids. CDR1 and CDR2 (germline): SGHTA, FQGTGA. The DNA for the CDR3 is TGTGCCAGCAGCCCGGACAGGGGGCCATGGCCCCAGTACTTC. Translation gives CASSPDRGPWPQYF.

The gene calls are TRBV5-4 and TRBJ2-2; D possibly corresponds to TRBD1 (6 bases). This CDR3 is built from 15 residues. Germline assignment: CDR1 SGHNT and CDR2 YYREEE (reference sequence). V lost 4 bases, J lost 0 bases, and 10 bases lay in between. The CDR3 is CASSPGQTNTGELFF. The CDR3 nucleotides read TGTGCCAGCAGCCCGGGACAAACGAACACCGGGGAGCTGTTTTTT.

The chain couples TRBV6-6 to TRBJ2-3, with D perhaps matching TRBD1 (6 bases). Per the germline V gene, CDR1 is MNHNY and CDR2 is SVGAGI (reference sequence). This CDR3 region has 16 residues. V was pared by 4 bases and J by 2 bases, with 16 bases between. The chain's CDR3 is CASSLGTSVLTDTQYF. In nucleotides, the CDR3 is TGTGCCAGCAGTTTAGGGACATCGGTCCTCACAGATACGCAGTATTTT.